Listed here are 20 T cell receptor beta chains from one sample, sequenced in a study of control samples from healthy donors and cancer patients. Libraries were prepared by immunoSEQ multiplex PCR; TCRdb keeps only in-frame clonotypes and omits some of them. The repertoire holds about 220,000 clones, with about 93% as singletons. The sequencing input was blood. The origin of the receptors is a man aged 45 to 65 in good health.

CDR3 nucleotides: TGTGCCAGCAGCTCTGGACAGGGGGCGTATCGGACTGAAGCTTTCTTT. Residues: CASSSGQGAYRTEAFF. The genes are TRBV5-4 and TRBJ1-1, with TRBD1 matching 11 bases. Germline trimming cut 3 bases from V and 5 bases from J; bases unmatched to any gene: 9. The CDR3 has 16 amino acids. Germline CDR1 and CDR2: SGHNT and YYREEE (reference sequence).

The chain links TRBV6-6 to TRBJ1-4; no reliable D call. This CDR3 is built from 13 residues. Trimming shortened V by 5 bases and J by 8 bases, and 12 bases separated the two germline ends. The germline V gene encodes CDR1 MNHNY and CDR2 SVGAGI (reference sequence). The CDR3 region has the DNA TGTGCCAGCAGTCGCGACAACGGAGAAAAACTGTTTTTT. Amino acids: CASSRDNGEKLFF.

This clone has a handful of counts. Germline and junction disagree at one end, which may indicate a read error. The chain carries TRBV29-1 and TRBJ1-2; D unclear. The CDR3 has 13 residues. Looked up from germline, CDR1 is SQVTM and CDR2 is ANQGSEA. The CDR3 region has the DNA TGCAGCGTCGAAGGGCCCGTCAGCCGTGGCTACACCTTC. It encodes CSVEGPVSRGYTF. Supplemented by reference TRBV29-1 and TRBJ1-2, the full variable domain reads SAVISQKPSRDICQRGTSLTIQCQVDSQVTMMFWYRQQPGQSLTLIATANQGSEATYESGFVIDKFPISRPNLTFSTLTVSNMSPEDSSIYLCSVEGPVSRGYTFGSGTRLTVV.

The chain recombines TRBV6-5 with TRBJ1-1; D uncertain. The CDR3 runs to 15 residues. From germline, CDR1 is MNHEY and CDR2 SVGAGI. Trimming stripped 6 bases from V and 0 bases from J, with 14 bases between. CDR3 sequence reads: CASRVDGFMNTEAFF. The CDR3 DNA is TGTGCCAGCAGGGTAGACGGGTTTATGAACACTGAAGCTTTCTTT.

This chain links TRBV6-5 with TRBJ1-2, with D hard to call. The CDR3 is 13 amino acids. Between the trimmed V and J ends, which lost 7 bases and 8 bases, there was a span of 17 bases. Per germline, CDR1 MNHEY and CDR2 SVGAGI. This CDR3 is CASIPQIQGGYTF. Here the CDR3 DNA reads TGTGCCAGCATCCCGCAGATCCAAGGGGGCTACACCTTC.

The V call is TRBV28, the J call TRBJ2-1, with 7 bases that match TRBD1. The V segment lost 6 bases and the J segment 1 base; nucleotides outside the gene matches: 18. CDR1 is MDHEN and CDR2 is SYDVKM in the germline V gene. The CDR3 has 19 amino acids. The DNA for the CDR3 is TGTGCCAGCAGACGAAAGGTCCTCTCTCGGGACAGATCCTACAATGAGCAGTTCTTC. Protein: CASRRKVLSRDRSYNEQFF.

V gene TRBV7-2 combines with J gene TRBJ2-2; D may be TRBD1 (5 bases). Germline CDR1 and CDR2: SGHTA and FQGNSA. V was clipped by 3 bases and J by 3 bases, with 5 bases between them. The CDR3 is 13 residues long. This CDR3 is CASSFRDTGELFF. As DNA, the CDR3 is TGTGCCAGCAGCTTCAGGGACACCGGGGAGCTGTTTTTT. The complete variable domain, with remaining parts taken from reference TRBV7-2 and TRBJ2-2, reads GAGVSQSPSNKVTEKGKDVELRCDPISGHTALYWYRQSLGQGLEFLIYFQGNSAPDKSGLPSDRFSAERTGGSVSTLTIQRTQQEDSAVYLCASSFRDTGELFFGEGSRLTVL.

V is TRBV9 and J is TRBJ1-1; no definite D call. Trimming took 9 bases from V and 1 from J, leaving 13 bases between them. CDR3 length: 13 residues. Germline V gene data show CDR1 as SGDLS and CDR2 as YYNGEE. CDR3 in DNA: TGTGCCACGAAAGGGCCGGGGAACACTGAAGCTTTCTTT. Translation gives CATKGPGNTEAFF.

The chain employs TRBV9 and TRBJ1-6, with D unclear. The CDR3 has 16 amino acids. Germline V gene lookup returns CDR1 SGDLS and CDR2 YYNGEE. V dropped 2 bases and J dropped 0 bases, with 9 bases sitting between them. For the CDR3, the DNA is TGTGCCAGCAGCGTTACAGATATCTCCTATAATTCACCCCTCCACTTT. Amino acid sequence: CASSVTDISYNSPLHF.

The CDR3 sequence: CATSRDLTSGGATDTQYF. The CDR3, as DNA: TGTGCCACCAGCAGAGATCTGACTAGCGGGGGAGCTACAGATACGCAGTATTTT. V gene TRBV15 combines with J gene TRBJ2-3; 12 bases line up with TRBD2. This CDR3 has 18 residues. Germline V gene sequence: CDR1 LNHNV, CDR2 YYDKDF (reference sequence). Trimming took 0 bases from V and 3 from J; bases not matched to a gene: 7.

The chain has TRBV5-1 and TRBJ2-7; 11 nucleotides match TRBD2. Germline assignment: CDR1 SGHRS and CDR2 YFSETQ. The V segment lost 1 base and the J segment 2 bases; nucleotides outside the gene matches: 2. This CDR3 comprises 15 residues. The CDR3 here is CASSLRSGGAYEQYF. As DNA, the CDR3 is TGCGCCAGCAGCTTGCGTAGCGGGGGGGCCTACGAGCAGTACTTC.

The rearrangement joins TRBV12-3 or TRBV12-4 to TRBJ2-5; 10 bases are shared with TRBD1. V shed 7 bases, J shed 8 bases, and the junction held 7 bases outside the gene matches. This CDR3 is 13 amino acids long. Here the CDR3 DNA reads TGTGCCAGCACTCCGACAGGGGGCTATACCCAGTACTTC. Amino acids: CASTPTGGYTQYF.

The J gene is TRBJ2-5, the V gene TRBV10-2; possibly TRBD1 for D (6 bases). The CDR3 is made up of 13 amino acids. Germline V gives CDR1 WSHSY, CDR2 SAAADI. V lost 2 bases, J lost 3 bases, and 7 bases lay in between. CDR3 bases: TGCGCCAGCAGTGAGAGGGGGAAAGAGACCCAGTACTTC. Translating it yields CASSERGKETQYF.

The rearrangement joins TRBV3-1 (or the pseudogene TRBV3-2) to TRBJ1-1; 7 bases are a match to TRBD1. The CDR3 extends over 15 amino acids. CDR1 is LGHDT, CDR2 YNNKEL, per germline (reference sequence). J lost 1 base, V lost 4 bases, and 6 bases had no gene match. CDR3 residues: CASSPWDRKNTEAFF. CDR3 DNA: TGTGCCAGCAGCCCATGGGACAGAAAGAACACTGAAGCTTTCTTT.

This chain links TRBV28 with TRBJ1-2, with D possibly matching TRBD1 (5 bases). Trimming took off 5 bases at V and 0 bases at J, with 13 bases between the two ends. CDR1 is MDHEN and CDR2 is SYDVKM in the germline V gene. The CDR3 is 15 residues long. Here the CDR3 DNA reads TGTGCCAGCAGTCGGGACGCAGACGCTAACTATGGCTACACCTTC. This encodes CASSRDADANYGYTF.

V gene TRBV7-2 combines with J gene TRBJ2-3, with no clear D. The CDR3 contains 13 residues. CDR1 SGHTA and CDR2 FQGNSA come from the germline V gene. Deletions cut 6 bases from V and 0 bases from J, with 7 bases between. The CDR3 region has the DNA TGTGCCAGCAGGCGCGCTAGCACAGATACGCAGTATTTT. Its translation is CASRRASTDTQYF. The full variable domain, in which reference TRBV7-2 and TRBJ2-3 provide the parts outside the CDR3, is GAGVSQSPSNKVTEKGKDVELRCDPISGHTALYWYRQSLGQGLEFLIYFQGNSAPDKSGLPSDRFSAERTGGSVSTLTIQRTQQEDSAVYLCASRRASTDTQYFGPGTRLTVL.

The gene calls are TRBV28 and TRBJ2-4, with D unresolved. CDR1 and CDR2 (germline): MDHEN, SYDVKM. V was cut by 9 bases and J by 0 bases, with 12 bases left in between. This CDR3 is built from 14 residues. In nucleotides, the CDR3 is TGTGCCAGTCTAGACGGCCTAGCCAAAAACATTCAGTACTTC. Amino acid sequence: CASLDGLAKNIQYF.

The chain joins TRBV2 to TRBJ2-3; 9 bases fit TRBD2. This CDR3 is 14 amino acids long. Germline CDR1 SNHLY, CDR2 FYNNEI. With V trimmed by 4 bases and J by 6 bases, 5 bases remained unmatched. CDR3 amino acids: CASSAGLAGDTQYF. CDR3 sequence (DNA): TGTGCCAGCAGTGCGGGACTAGCAGGGGATACGCAGTATTTT. The full variable domain, its missing parts supplied by reference TRBV2 and TRBJ2-3, is EPEVTQTPSHQVTQMGQEVILRCVPISNHLYFYWYRQILGQKVEFLVSFYNNEISEKSEIFDDQFSVERPDGSNFTLKIRSTKLEDSAMYFCASSAGLAGDTQYFGPGTRLTVL.

The rearrangement uses TRBV6-6 and TRBJ1-1, with 8 bases lining up with TRBD1. The CDR3 runs to 12 residues. Germline-derived CDR1 and CDR2 are MNHNY and SVGAGI (reference sequence). The V gene end was trimmed by 6 bases and the J gene end by 7 bases; junction bases not matched to a gene: 4. The CDR3 DNA follows: TGTGCCAGCAGCCACGGACAGGGTGAAGCTTTCTTT. Its protein product is CASSHGQGEAFF.

The rearrangement links TRBV19 to TRBJ2-7; 7 nucleotides align to TRBD1. Germline V CDR1 and CDR2: LNHDA, SQIVND (reference sequence). The CDR3 is 14 amino acids. Trimming removed 4 bases from V and 2 bases from J; junction bases left unmatched: 5. The CDR3 DNA follows: TGTGCCAGTAGTAGAGGACAGGCTACCTACGAGCAGTACTTC. Its protein product is CASSRGQATYEQYF. Full variable domain (rest looked up from reference TRBV19 and TRBJ2-7): DGGITQSPKYLFRKEGQNVTLSCEQNLNHDAMYWYRQDPGQGLRLIYYSQIVNDFQKGDIAEGYSVSREKKESFPLTVTSAQKNPTAFYLCASSRGQATYEQYFGPGTRLTVT.